Presented here are 8 T cell receptor beta chains from one specimen sequenced in a study of T cell repertoires in cytomegalovirus infection. Antigens for these TCRs are unknown. TCRdb re-analysed the reads in MiXCR, keeping a single row per CDR3 protein. The sample has approximately 130,000 distinct CDR3 sequences; approximately 24% are singletons. Sequencing was performed on PBMCs, sequenced either directly or after in vitro stimulation (not recorded which). All receptors come from a human donor in good health (CMV status not recorded). Some clones in this sample may be carry-over from other donors' samples.

The chain employs TRBV19 and TRBJ2-5; 10 nucleotides agree with TRBD2. This CDR3 comprises 17 residues. Trimming cost V 6 bases and J 0 bases; bases outside gene matches: 10. CDR1 is LNHDA and CDR2 is SQIVND in the germline V gene (reference sequence). This CDR3 is CASRPLTTSGYQETQYF. CDR3 nucleotide sequence: TGTGCCAGTAGACCATTAACGACTAGCGGGTACCAAGAGACCCAGTACTTC.

The V and J genes are TRBV11-1 and TRBJ2-2; 8 bases are shared with TRBD1. This CDR3 has 15 residues. Germline values: CDR1 SGHAT, CDR2 FQDESV (reference sequence). Trimming removed 2 bases from V and 5 bases from J; junction bases left unmatched: 4. The CDR3 bases are TGTGCCAGCAGCTTACGGGACAGGTCAACCGGGGAGCTGTTTTTT. Residues: CASSLRDRSTGELFF.

This sequence joins TRBV12-3 or TRBV12-4 and TRBJ2-1; TRBD2 might be the D (6 bases). V was clipped by 7 bases and J by 1 base, with 17 bases between them. The CDR3 runs 16 residues. The CDR3, as DNA: TGTGCCAGCACCAAAAGTGGGGAGGCTTCCTACAATGAGCAGTTCTTC. Amino acids: CASTKSGEASYNEQFF.

This clonotype was counted at least ten times. The rearrangement uses TRBV15 and TRBJ2-1; TRBD2 might be the D (5 bases). This CDR3 contains 13 residues. Germline lookup yields CDR1 LNHNV and CDR2 YYDKDF (reference sequence). V lost 0 bases and J lost 10, with 10 bases in between. CDR3 amino acids: CATSRDQDSEQFF. DNA of the CDR3: TGTGCCACCAGCAGAGATCAGGACTCGGAGCAGTTCTTC.

This clonotype appeared a few times. The chain is built from TRBV7-3 and TRBJ2-7; D tentatively fits TRBD1 or TRBD2 (5 bases each). Trimming took 5 bases from V and 4 from J, leaving 12 bases between them. The CDR3 consists of 13 residues. Per the germline V gene, CDR1 is SGHTA and CDR2 is FQGTGA. This CDR3 is CASSQGEIYEQYF. The CDR3 DNA is TGTGCCAGCAGCCAGGGAGAGATTTACGAGCAGTACTTC.

This clonotype is medium-sized within its sample. V gene TRBV12-3 or TRBV12-4 combines with J gene TRBJ1-5; no clear D gene. The length of the CDR3 is 13 residues. Trimming shortened V by 4 bases and J by 3 bases, and 7 bases separated the two germline ends. The CDR3 sequence is CASSSRYNQPQHF. The CDR3, as DNA: TGTGCCAGCAGTTCGAGGTACAATCAGCCCCAGCATTTT.

V and J are TRBV2 and TRBJ2-2; 12 bases map to TRBD2. CDR1 and CDR2 from the germline V gene are SNHLY and FYNNEI. After removal of 5 bases from V and 6 bases from J, the junction contained 13 bases not matched to a gene. This CDR3 is 18 amino acids long. CDR3 DNA sequence: TGTGCCAGCAGTTGGACTAGCGGGACAGGCGTCTCGGCCGGGGAGCTGTTTTTT. Translating gives CASSWTSGTGVSAGELFF. The whole variable domain, filled in from reference TRBV2 and TRBJ2-2, reads EPEVTQTPSHQVTQMGQEVILRCVPISNHLYFYWYRQILGQKVEFLVSFYNNEISEKSEIFDDQFSVERPDGSNFTLKIRSTKLEDSAMYFCASSWTSGTGVSAGELFFGEGSRLTVL.

To note about this clonotype: A single base separates this from a much larger clone, so it may be a read error. A read error is likely, as this CDR3 ends without the conserved phenylalanine or tryptophan. This chain links TRBV7-2 with TRBJ2-4; possibly TRBD2 for D (5 bases). This CDR3 comprises 15 residues. Trimming removed 1 base at V and 5 bases at J, with 12 bases between. The germline V gene has CDR1 SGHTA and CDR2 FQGNSA. Here the CDR3 reads CASSLGVGAENIQYI. The DNA of the CDR3 is TGTGCCAGCAGCTTAGGGGTAGGAGCGGAAAACATTCAGTACATC.